The rows below give T cell receptor beta chains drawn from one sample of a study of CD8+ T cells in alopecia areata. Some clones are missing from TCRdb's copy, which holds only in-frame ones; the method was immunoSEQ multiplex PCR. The sample lists 250,000 to 300,000 clones, over 45% occurring once. Here the sequenced sample was CD4+ T cells sorted from blood, taken at week 24, from a patient treated with tofacitinib. These receptors were taken from a human donor with alopecia areata. Both conserved end residues are part of each CDR3. A D gene is named only where the DNA matches it firmly. Size is omitted from some rows. Given values are once, few, many or a class for expanded clones.

-	TRBJ2-5	TRBV2	-	CASSEEGLAGTQYF	TGTGCCAGCAGTGAAGAGGGCCTGGCCGGGACCCAGTACTTC
-	TRBJ2-7	TRBV14	-	CASSPEIRQTYEQYF	TGTGCCAGCAGCCCAGAAATTAGACAGACCTACGAGCAGTACTTC
many	TRBJ2-7	TRBV6-5	TRBD1	CASSRSGQGLEYF	TGTGCCAGCAGTAGGTCGGGACAGGGGCTGGAGTACTTC
-	TRBJ2-5	TRBV5-6	TRBD2	CASSLRRGGRETQYF	TGTGCCAGCAGCCTGAGGCGGGGGGGCCGAGAGACCCAGTACTTC
few	TRBJ1-5	TRBV4-2	TRBD1	CASSQGQGDGGNQPQHF	TGTGCCAGCAGCCAAGGACAGGGGGACGGGGGCAATCAGCCCCAGCATTTT
few	TRBJ2-7	TRBV28	TRBD1	CASLSVGQGGTYEQYF	TGTGCCAGCCTGTCAGTCGGACAGGGGGGGACCTACGAGCAGTACTTC
-	TRBJ1-1	TRBV7-8	TRBD1	CASSLNRRPGQQTMNTEAFF	TGTGCCAGCAGCTTAAACCGTAGACCGGGACAGCAGACCATGAACACTGAAGCTTTCTTT
few	TRBJ1-2	TRBV6-5	-	CASSRGRGNYGYTF	TGTGCCAGCAGCCGCGGGAGGGGGAACTATGGCTACACCTTC
-	TRBJ2-5	TRBV5-6	-	CASSWGPVRGRWDQETQYF	TGTGCCAGCAGCTGGGGGCCCGTGAGGGGCAGATGGGACCAAGAGACCCAGTACTTC
-	TRBJ1-1	TRBV30	-	CAWSVTGKGVNTEAFF	TGTGCCTGGAGTGTAACTGGAAAAGGGGTGAACACTGAAGCTTTCTTT
-	TRBJ1-1	TRBV7-2	-	CASSSQGHANTEAFF	TGTGCCAGCAGCTCACAGGGACACGCGAACACTGAAGCTTTCTTT
-	TRBJ2-7	TRBV30	-	CAWSGSGYSTLEQYF	TGTGCCTGGAGCGGGTCAGGGTATTCAACTCTCGAGCAGTACTTC
few	TRBJ1-3	TRBV5-4	-	CASTLSGGSGNTIYF	TGTGCCAGCACCTTATCCGGAGGCTCTGGAAACACCATATATTTT
-	TRBJ1-2	TRBV6-5	TRBD1	CASSFTGGYGYTF	TGTGCCAGCAGTTTCACAGGGGGCTATGGCTACACCTTC
-	TRBJ1-5	TRBV2	-	CASSESGVWPTGSQPQHF	TGTGCCAGCAGTGAATCCGGAGTGTGGCCGACGGGGAGTCAGCCCCAGCATTTT
-	TRBJ2-5	TRBV4-1	-	CASSHDSATQYF	TGCGCCAGCAGCCACGACTCGGCAACCCAGTACTTC
-	TRBJ2-4	TRBV5-1	-	CASSLREGAQNIQYF	TGCGCCAGCAGCTTGAGGGAGGGGGCTCAAAACATTCAGTACTTC
few	TRBJ1-5	TRBV30	-	CAWKDEGLSNQPQHF	TGTGCCTGGAAGGACGAGGGACTTAGCAATCAGCCCCAGCATTTT
-	TRBJ1-1	TRBV29-1	-	CSVEGQQNTEAFF	TGCAGCGTTGAAGGACAGCAGAACACTGAAGCTTTCTTT
-	TRBJ2-3	TRBV6-5	-	CASSYSRYPQDTQYF	TGTGCCAGCAGTTACTCACGATATCCCCAAGATACGCAGTATTTT
-	TRBJ2-5	TRBV7-2	-	CASTRAGLPQETQYF	TGTGCCAGCACCCGCGCAGGGTTGCCCCAAGAGACCCAGTACTTC
-	TRBJ2-1	TRBV27	TRBD2	CASSRLRGDNEQFF	TGTGCCAGCAGTAGATTGCGGGGGGACAATGAGCAGTTCTTC
-	TRBJ2-4	TRBV30	TRBD2	CAWSVQVRASGVNIQYF	TGTGCCTGGAGTGTACAGGTTAGGGCTAGCGGTGTAAACATTCAGTACTTC
-	TRBJ2-3	TRBV25-1	-	CASSATGRGRTDTQYF	TGTGCCAGCAGCGCCACAGGGAGGGGTAGGACAGATACGCAGTATTTT